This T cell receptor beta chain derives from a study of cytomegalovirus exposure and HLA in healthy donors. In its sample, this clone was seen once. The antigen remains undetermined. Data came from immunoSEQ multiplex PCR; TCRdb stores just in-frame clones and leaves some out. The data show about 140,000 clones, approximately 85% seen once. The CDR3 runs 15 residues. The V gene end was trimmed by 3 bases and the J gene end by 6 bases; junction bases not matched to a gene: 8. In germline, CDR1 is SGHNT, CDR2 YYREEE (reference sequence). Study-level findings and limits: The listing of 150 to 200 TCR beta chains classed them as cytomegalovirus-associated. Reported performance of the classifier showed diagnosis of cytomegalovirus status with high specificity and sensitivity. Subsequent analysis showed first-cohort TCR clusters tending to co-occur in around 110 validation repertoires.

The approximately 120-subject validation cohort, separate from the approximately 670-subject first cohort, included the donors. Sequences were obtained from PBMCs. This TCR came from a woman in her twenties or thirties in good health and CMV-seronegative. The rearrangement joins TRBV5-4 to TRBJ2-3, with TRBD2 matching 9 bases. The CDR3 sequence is CASSSPKAGGDTQYF. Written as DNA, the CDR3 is TGTGCCAGCAGCTCCCCTAAGGCGGGGGGGGATACGCAGTATTTT.